The clone carrying this T cell receptor beta chain was seen a handful of times. The sample belongs to a study of T-cell reconstitution after alpha-beta-depleted transplantation in children. Per germline, CDR1 DFQATT and CDR2 SNEGSKA (reference sequence). The CDR3 has 14 amino acids. Trimming removed 6 bases from V and 0 bases from J, with 14 bases in between. Construction of the TCRbeta library involved unique molecular identifiers. Using its own MiXCR run on the PCR reads, TCRdb lists one record per CDR3 protein. The sample shows fewer than 200,000 distinct CDR3 sequences, approximately 6.8% of them seen only once.

The clonotype comes from a human donor who donated a stem cell graft to a child with Wiskott-Aldrich syndrome. Here the sequenced sample was PBMCs from the stem cell graft donor, taken from the stem cell graft. The chain links TRBV20-1 to TRBJ2-5; possible D gene TRBD1, 6 bases. CDR3 amino acids: CSAPGHTYQETQYF. The CDR3 nucleotides are TGCAGTGCGCCGGGACACACGTACCAAGAGACCCAGTACTTC.